The 20 T cell receptor beta chains listed next were all sequenced from one sample in a study of T and B cells in COVID-19 patients. Blood genomic DNA input for TRB amplification was roughly 250-550 ng. Multiplex PCR with BIOMED2 TRB-A/B primer pools amplified TRB rearrangements. TCRdb reprocessed the multiplex PCR reads with MiXCR, giving one entry per CDR3 protein. The repertoire holds around 6,700 distinct CDR3 sequences, with about 25% as singletons. Sequencing was performed on blood. The receptors were sampled from a human donor with active COVID-19.

The rearrangement uses TRBV19 and TRBJ2-7; TRBD2 matches 11 bases. This CDR3 is 14 amino acids long. Unmatched junction bases numbered 7, after V lost 5 bases and J lost 7 bases. Germline-derived CDR1 and CDR2 are LNHDA and SQIVND (reference sequence). The DNA for the CDR3 is TGTGCCAGTAGTCGGGCACTAGCGGGAGAAGAGCAGTACTTC. Translation: CASSRALAGEEQYF.

This clonotype is labeled as large. This chain links TRBV29-1 with TRBJ2-1, with D possibly matching TRBD2 (6 bases). V was cut by 4 bases and J by 2 bases, with 12 bases left in between. This CDR3 region has 14 residues. Germline V lookup: CDR1 SQVTM, CDR2 ANQGSEA. Written as DNA, the CDR3 is TGCAGCGTTGTAGCGGCCCAAACCTACAATGAGCAGTTCTTC. Translating it yields CSVVAAQTYNEQFF.

The table lists this clonotype with a few counts. The V and J genes are TRBV7-2 and TRBJ2-7; 7 bases align to TRBD1. Germline V gene sequence: CDR1 SGHTA, CDR2 FQGNSA. The V gene end was trimmed by 1 base and the J gene end by 2 bases; junction bases not matched to a gene: 5. The CDR3 is 15 amino acids. CDR3 region: CASSLGQGETYEQYF. CDR3 DNA sequence: TGTGCCAGCAGCTTAGGGCAGGGGGAGACCTACGAGCAGTACTTC. The full variable domain, in which reference TRBV7-2 and TRBJ2-7 provide the parts outside the CDR3, is GAGVSQSPSNKVTEKGKDVELRCDPISGHTALYWYRQSLGQGLEFLIYFQGNSAPDKSGLPSDRFSAERTGGSVSTLTIQRTQQEDSAVYLCASSLGQGETYEQYFGPGTRLTVT.

The chain is built from TRBV10-3 and TRBJ2-7, with 9 positions matching TRBD2. Germline V gene sequence: CDR1 ENHRY, CDR2 SYGVKD. With V trimmed by 5 bases and J by 6 bases, 14 bases remained unmatched. This CDR3 is 16 amino acids long. CDR3 nucleotide sequence: TGTGCCATCAGTAAGAATCCCGGGACTAGCTCTGGCGAGCAGTACTTC. Protein: CAISKNPGTSSGEQYF.

The V and J genes are TRBV11-3 and TRBJ2-3; D is possibly TRBD1 (6 bases). Trimming removed 2 bases at V and 3 bases at J, with 21 bases between. Looked up from germline, CDR1 is SGHNT and CDR2 is YENEEA. The CDR3 has 18 amino acids. CDR3 nucleotide sequence: TGTGCCAGCAGCTTACACGCCAGGGGTGCCGCTAGGACAGATACGCAGTATTTT. As protein: CASSLHARGAARTDTQYF.

This clonotype is labeled as medium-sized (0.01 to 0.1%). The rearrangement uses TRBV30 and TRBJ2-7; no firm D call. The CDR3 extends over 13 amino acids. Trimming cost V 2 bases and J 0 bases, with 8 bases left between them. Per germline, CDR1 GTSNPN and CDR2 SVGIG (reference sequence). CDR3 nucleotide sequence: TGTGCCTGGAGTCCCCCGCCCTCCTACGAGCAGTACTTC. Its translation is CAWSPPPSYEQYF.

There are many counts of this clonotype. J is TRBJ2-3 and V is TRBV6-2 or TRBV6-3; 9 bases map to TRBD2. This CDR3 region has 15 residues. Trimming removed 5 bases from V and 6 bases from J; junction bases left unmatched: 9. Germline CDR1 is MNHEY and CDR2 is SVGEGT. The CDR3 region has the DNA TGTGCCAGCAGTCAACTGCGGGAGGGCCTGGATACGCAGTATTTT. Translation gives CASSQLREGLDTQYF.

V usage is TRBV14 and J usage is TRBJ1-3, with D possibly matching TRBD1 (6 bases). Trimming removed 3 bases from V and 0 bases from J, with 6 bases in between. Germline CDR1 and CDR2: SGHDN and FVKESK. The CDR3 contains 14 residues. The CDR3 loop reads CASSQDSSGNTIYF. The CDR3 nucleotides read TGTGCCAGCAGCCAGGACAGCTCTGGAAACACCATATATTTT. Combining the CDR3 with reference TRBV14 and TRBJ1-3 gives the whole variable domain EAGVTQFPSHSVIEKGQTVTLRCDPISGHDNLYWYRRVMGKEIKFLLHFVKESKQDESGMPNNRFLAERTGGTYSTLKVQPAELEDSGVYFCASSQDSSGNTIYFGEGSWLTVV.

Within the sample, this clonotype is medium-sized. The chain has TRBV18 and TRBJ2-5, with 9 bases lining up with TRBD1. V was clipped by 3 bases and J by 5 bases; unmatched bases: 10. The germline V gene has CDR1 KGHSH and CDR2 LQKENI. The length of the CDR3 is 16 residues. The CDR3: CASSPWTGDSMETQYF. In DNA form, the CDR3 reads TGTGCCAGCTCACCCTGGACAGGGGACTCGATGGAGACCCAGTACTTC.

This rearrangement joins TRBV7-9 to TRBJ2-3; perhaps TRBD1 as D (6 bases). In germline, CDR1 is SEHNR, CDR2 FQNEAQ (reference sequence). V was cut by 5 bases and J by 1 base, with 10 bases left in between. CDR3 length: 14 residues. Written as DNA, the CDR3 is TGTGCCAGCAGCGCCCCAGGGGGCACAGATACGCAGTATTTT. Translated: CASSAPGGTDTQYF.

This clonotype was seen many times. The chain employs TRBV6-5 and TRBJ1-3; no reliable D call. Trimming cost V 4 bases and J 2 bases, with 3 bases left between them. The CDR3 is made up of 12 amino acids. CDR1 MNHEY and CDR2 SVGAGI come from the germline V gene. The CDR3 reads CASSSPGNTIYF. Written as DNA, the CDR3 is TGTGCCAGCAGTTCCCCTGGAAACACCATATATTTT.

The chain combines TRBV6-1 with TRBJ2-3; TRBD1 aligns across 10 bases. The CDR3 loop spans 16 amino acids. With 10 bases clipped from V and 4 bases from J, the junction kept 14 bases outside the gene matches. CDR1 and CDR2 (germline): MNHNS, SASEGT. As DNA, the CDR3 is TGTGCCACCCGACTCCGGGACAGGGGTGTGGCAGATACGCAGTATTTT. Translation: CATRLRDRGVADTQYF.

The CDR3 loop reads CASSLTLASNEQFF. The DNA of the CDR3 is TGTGCCAGCAGCTTAACGTTGGCTAGCAATGAGCAGTTCTTC. The chain uses TRBV7-3 and TRBJ2-1; D is uncertain. V was pared by 0 bases and J by 6 bases, with 9 bases between. Germline-derived CDR1 and CDR2 are SGHTA and FQGTGA. The CDR3 loop spans 14 amino acids.

By sample share, this clonotype is medium-sized (0.01 to 0.1%). The chain employs TRBV18 and TRBJ2-3; D not certain. The germline gives CDR1 KGHSH, CDR2 LQKENI. With 4 bases removed from V and 0 bases from J, the gap between germline ends came to 8 bases. CDR3 length: 14 residues. The CDR3 region is CASSQRASTDTQYF. The CDR3 DNA reads TGTGCCAGCTCACAACGGGCGAGCACAGATACGCAGTATTTT.

The rearrangement links TRBV18 to TRBJ1-5, with 7 bases aligning to TRBD1. Germline V lookup: CDR1 KGHSH, CDR2 LQKENI. The CDR3 has 14 amino acids. V shed 3 bases, J shed 4 bases, and the junction held 3 bases outside the gene matches. Here the CDR3 DNA reads TGTGCCAGCTCACCCGGACAGGAAAATCAGCCCCAGCATTTT. Encoded protein: CASSPGQENQPQHF. The full variable domain, completed using reference TRBV18 and TRBJ1-5, is NAGVMQNPRHLVRRRGQEARLRCSPMKGHSHVYWYRQLPEEGLKFMVYLQKENIIDESGMPKERFSAEFPKEGPSILRIQQVVRGDSAAYFCASSPGQENQPQHFGDGTRLSIL.

This clonotype has more than one count but fewer than ten. The chain recombines TRBV7-9 with TRBJ2-2, with TRBD2 matching 7 bases. The CDR3 consists of 15 residues. V lost 3 bases, J lost 2 bases, and 3 bases stayed unmatched. Germline V gene data show CDR1 as SEHNR and CDR2 as FQNEAQ (reference sequence). CDR3 DNA sequence: TGTGCCAGCAGCTTCCCTAGCGGAAACACCGGGGAGCTGTTTTTT. It translates to CASSFPSGNTGELFF.

The chain employs TRBV5-1 and TRBJ1-5, with D maybe TRBD1 (6 bases). The CDR3 has 14 amino acids. Germline assignment: CDR1 SGHRS and CDR2 YFSETQ. The germline V and J ends were trimmed by 4 bases and 3 bases, with 11 bases remaining between them. The CDR3 sequence: CASSPTGHNQPQHF. DNA for the CDR3: TGCGCCAGCAGCCCCACGGGACACAATCAGCCCCAGCATTTT.

This clonotype was observed a handful of times. The V and J genes are TRBV10-3 and TRBJ2-3, with D perhaps assigned TRBD1 or TRBD2 (5 bases each). Trimming pared 6 bases from V and 9 bases from J, leaving 16 bases between. Germline values: CDR1 ENHRY, CDR2 SYGVKD. This CDR3 region has 13 residues. The CDR3 loop reads CAIRGPSHGTQYF. The CDR3 DNA reads TGTGCCATCAGGGGACCCTCCCACGGCACGCAGTATTTT.

This clonotype was seen repeatedly, ten times or more. The chain has TRBV11-3 and TRBJ2-4; TRBD2 matches at 8 bases. CDR3 length: 14 amino acids. Germline CDR1 reads SGHNT; CDR2 reads YENEEA. Trimming took 2 bases from V and 12 from J; bases not matched to a gene: 9. The CDR3: CASSLTAGGTNQYF. As DNA, the CDR3 is TGTGCCAGCAGCTTAACCGCGGGAGGTACAAATCAGTACTTC. The whole variable domain, filled in from reference TRBV11-3 and TRBJ2-4, reads EAGVVQSPRYKIIEKKQPVAFWCNPISGHNTLYWYLQNLGQGPELLIRYENEEAVDDSQLPKDRFSAERLKGVDSTLKIQPAELGDSAVYLCASSLTAGGTNQYFGAGTRLSVL.

This clonotype was counted ten times or more. The V gene is TRBV6-5, the J gene TRBJ2-1; D possibly corresponds to TRBD2 (6 bases). Germline V lookup: CDR1 MNHEY, CDR2 SVGAGI. The CDR3 is 14 residues long. CDR3 coding DNA: TGTGCAACAACTCCGGGACTCTCCTACAATGAGCAGTTCTTC. Its protein is CATTPGLSYNEQFF.